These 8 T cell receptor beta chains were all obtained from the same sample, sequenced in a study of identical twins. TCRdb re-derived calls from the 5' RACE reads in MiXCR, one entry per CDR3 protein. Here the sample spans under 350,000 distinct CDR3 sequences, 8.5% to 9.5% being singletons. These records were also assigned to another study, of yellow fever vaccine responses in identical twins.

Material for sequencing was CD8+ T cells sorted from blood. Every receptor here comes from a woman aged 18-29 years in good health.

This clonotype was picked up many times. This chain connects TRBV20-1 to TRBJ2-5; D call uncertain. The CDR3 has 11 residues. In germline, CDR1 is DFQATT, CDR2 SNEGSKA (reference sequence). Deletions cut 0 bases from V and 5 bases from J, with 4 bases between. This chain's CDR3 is CSARDWETQYF. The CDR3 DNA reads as TGCAGTGCTAGAGACTGGGAGACCCAGTACTTC.

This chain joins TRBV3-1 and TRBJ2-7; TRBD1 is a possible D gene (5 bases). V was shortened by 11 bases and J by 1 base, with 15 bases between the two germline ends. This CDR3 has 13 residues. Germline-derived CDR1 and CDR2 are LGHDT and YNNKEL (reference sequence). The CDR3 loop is CAAGQGISYEQYF. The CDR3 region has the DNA TGTGCCGCCGGGCAGGGAATTTCCTACGAGCAGTACTTC.

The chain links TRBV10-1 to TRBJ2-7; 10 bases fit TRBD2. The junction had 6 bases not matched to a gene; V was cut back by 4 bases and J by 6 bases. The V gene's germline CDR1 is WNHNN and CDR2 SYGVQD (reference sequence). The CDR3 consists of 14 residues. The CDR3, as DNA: TGCGCCAGCAGTGCTAGCGGGAGTCGGGTCGAGCAGTACTTC. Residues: CASSASGSRVEQYF.

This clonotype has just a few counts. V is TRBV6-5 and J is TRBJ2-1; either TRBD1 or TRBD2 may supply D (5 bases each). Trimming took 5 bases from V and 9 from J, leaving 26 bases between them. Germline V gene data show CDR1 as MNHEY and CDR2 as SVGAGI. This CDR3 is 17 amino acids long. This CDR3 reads CASSPNRGALGKSEQFF. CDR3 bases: TGTGCCAGCAGTCCTAATCGAGGGGCCCTAGGAAAAAGTGAGCAGTTCTTC.

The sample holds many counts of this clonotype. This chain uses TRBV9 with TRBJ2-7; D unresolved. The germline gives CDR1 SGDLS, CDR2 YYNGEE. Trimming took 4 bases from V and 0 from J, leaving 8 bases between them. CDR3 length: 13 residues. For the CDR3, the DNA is TGTGCCAGCAGCCCGGTGAGCTCCTACGAGCAGTACTTC. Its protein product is CASSPVSSYEQYF.

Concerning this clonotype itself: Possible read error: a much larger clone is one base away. For the CDR3, the DNA is TGTGCCAGCAGCGTAGAGGACTTCCAGTTCTTC. As protein: CASSVEDFQFF. The V and J genes are TRBV3-1 and TRBJ2-1; D is perhaps TRBD2 (5 bases). CDR1 is LGHDT, CDR2 YNNKEL, per germline (reference sequence). This CDR3 spans 11 amino acids. Between the trimmed V and J ends, which lost 5 bases and 13 bases, there was a span of 12 bases.

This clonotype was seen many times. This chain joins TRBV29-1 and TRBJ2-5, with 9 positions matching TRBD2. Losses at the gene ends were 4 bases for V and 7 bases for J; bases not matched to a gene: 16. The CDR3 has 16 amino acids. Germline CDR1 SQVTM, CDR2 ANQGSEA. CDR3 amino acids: CSVVWREGPYFGTQYF. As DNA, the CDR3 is TGCAGCGTTGTCTGGCGGGAGGGCCCCTATTTTGGGACCCAGTACTTC.

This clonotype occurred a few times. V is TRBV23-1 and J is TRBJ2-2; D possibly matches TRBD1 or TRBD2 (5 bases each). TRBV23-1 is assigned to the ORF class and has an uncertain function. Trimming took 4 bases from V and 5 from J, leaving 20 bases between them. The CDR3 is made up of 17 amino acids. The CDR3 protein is CASSPTLPRDRTGELFF. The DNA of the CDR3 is TGCGCCAGCAGTCCTACTCTCCCCCGGGACCGTACCGGGGAGCTGTTTTTT.